The 2 T cell receptor beta chains in this list originate from one sample, sequenced in a study of vaccination and CD4 T cells after COVID-19. Treatment: roughly 10-day PBMC culture with coronavirus spike peptide pools or control peptides (ViraFEST assay). These receptors are not linked to any known antigen. The Oncomine TCR Beta short-read assay sequenced DNA from cultured CD4+ T cells. MiXCR was run by TCRdb on the PCR reads, yielding one entry per CDR3 protein. The top ten clones hold approximately 13% of a sample with some 14,000 distinct CDR3 sequences, about two fifths of them seen once. Source material: CD4+ T cells from blood, cultured in vitro. All receptors come from a human donor who had recovered from COVID-19.

The chain recombines TRBV7-3 with TRBJ2-1, with TRBD2 identical over 14 bases. Germline V gene sequence: CDR1 SGHTA, CDR2 FQGTGA. The CDR3 is 15 residues long. With 5 bases clipped from V and 10 bases from J, the junction kept 7 bases outside the gene matches. The DNA of the CDR3 is TGTGCCAGCAGCCAGGGACTAGCGGGAGAGGGGGAGCAGTTCTTC. As protein: CASSQGLAGEGEQFF.

The rearrangement joins TRBV3-1 to TRBJ1-1; no clear D gene. Trimming took 4 bases from V and 0 from J, leaving 12 bases between them. The CDR3 runs 15 residues. CDR1 LGHDT and CDR2 YNNKEL come from the germline V gene (reference sequence). CDR3 region: CASSPLYRMNTEAFF. DNA for the CDR3: TGTGCCAGCAGCCCTCTCTATCGGATGAACACTGAAGCTTTCTTT. Full variable domain (outside the CDR3, taken from reference TRBV3-1 and TRBJ1-1): DTAVSQTPKYLVTQMGNDKSIKCEQNLGHDTMYWYKQDSKKFLKIMFSYNNKELIINETVPNRFSPKSPDKAHLNLHINSLELGDSAVYFCASSPLYRMNTEAFFGQGTRLTVV.